The 20 T cell receptor beta chains listed next were all sequenced from one sample in a study of graft-versus-host responses after intestinal transplantation. No cognate antigen is known for these TCRs. Produced via immunoSEQ multiplex PCR; TCRdb's table is partial and in-frame only. The sample lists approximately 70,000 clones, 84% seen once, with approximately 0.39% in the top ten. This material consisted of unstimulated CD4+ T cells sorted from spleen or lymph node cells, taken before transplant. These receptors were taken from a human donor who was the organ donor for an intestinal transplant.

The chain joins TRBV28 to TRBJ2-2; 7 bases match TRBD1. There are 13 residues in the CDR3. Germline lookup yields CDR1 MDHEN and CDR2 SYDVKM. After removal of 5 bases from V and 9 bases from J, the junction contained 6 bases not matched to a gene. DNA for the CDR3: TGTGCCAGCAGTCCAGACAGGGTGAGGGAGCTGTTTTTT. It codes for CASSPDRVRELFF.

A few counts support this clone. The genes are TRBV6-6 and TRBJ1-3; D may be TRBD1 (5 bases). Deletions cut 2 bases from V and 0 bases from J, with 5 bases between. This CDR3 is built from 14 residues. The germline V gene encodes CDR1 MNHNY and CDR2 SVGAGI (reference sequence). Here the CDR3 reads CASSYGASGNTIYF. CDR3 nucleotide sequence: TGTGCCAGCAGTTACGGGGCCTCTGGAAACACCATATATTTT.

This clone was seen a handful of times. This rearrangement joins TRBV2 to TRBJ1-2; D remains unclear. This CDR3 is 13 amino acids long. Trimming left V 2 bases short and J 4 bases short, with 8 bases between. Germline V gene sequence: CDR1 SNHLY, CDR2 FYNNEI. In nucleotides, the CDR3 is TGTGCCAGCAGTGAACAGTATATCTATGGCTACACCTTC. Translated: CASSEQYIYGYTF.

The V gene is TRBV7-2, the J gene TRBJ2-6; D unresolved. This CDR3 spans 17 amino acids. Germline loops: CDR1 SGHTA, CDR2 FQGNSA. Between the trimmed V and J ends, which lost 4 bases and 2 bases, there was a span of 15 bases. The CDR3: CASSSRPGSAGANVLTF. For the CDR3, the DNA is TGTGCCAGCAGCTCTAGGCCGGGTTCGGCTGGGGCCAACGTCCTGACTTTC.

V and J are TRBV5-4 and TRBJ2-5; D is uncertain. V lost 0 bases, J lost 3 bases, and 9 bases lay in between. Per the germline V gene, CDR1 is SGHNT and CDR2 is YYREEE (reference sequence). The CDR3 runs to 14 residues. As DNA, the CDR3 is TGTGCCAGCAGCTTGGCGCGGCAGAAAGAGACCCAGTACTTC. It encodes CASSLARQKETQYF.

This chain joins TRBV6-5 and TRBJ1-4; TRBD1 agrees at 7 bases. V gave up 6 bases and J gave up 2 bases; unmatched junction bases: 3. The CDR3 is made up of 14 amino acids. Per germline, CDR1 MNHEY and CDR2 SVGAGI. This CDR3 is CASSNRGTNEKLFF. CDR3 DNA sequence: TGTGCCAGCAGCAACAGGGGCACTAATGAAAAACTGTTTTTT.

The gene calls are TRBV7-6 and TRBJ2-3, with 8 bases identical to TRBD2. V lost 2 bases, J lost 5 bases, and 18 bases stayed unmatched. CDR1 and CDR2 (germline): SGHVS, FNYEAQ. The CDR3 covers 19 residues. As DNA, the CDR3 is TGTGCCAGCAGCTTACCTGGGCCCTTTGGCGGGGGGCGAAGAGATACGCAGTATTTT. Its translation is CASSLPGPFGGGRRDTQYF. The variable domain in full, completed from reference TRBV7-6 and TRBJ2-3, reads GAGVSQSPRYKVTKRGQDVALRCDPISGHVSLYWYRQALGQGPEFLTYFNYEAQQDKSGLPNDRFSAERPEGSISTLTIQRTEQRDSAMYRCASSLPGPFGGGRRDTQYFGPGTRLTVL.

This clone was seen only once. The chain employs TRBV7-2 and TRBJ2-2; D uncertain. V was shortened by 3 bases and J by 6 bases, with 5 bases between the two germline ends. This CDR3 region has 12 residues. Per germline, CDR1 SGHTA and CDR2 FQGNSA. CDR3 in amino acids: CASSFSPGELFF. The CDR3 bases are TGTGCCAGCAGCTTCTCTCCCGGGGAGCTGTTTTTT.

The chain combines TRBV13 with TRBJ2-4, with 7 bases that match TRBD2. The CDR3 extends over 18 amino acids. V trimming: 0 bases; J trimming: 1 base; junction bases outside the gene matches: 9. Germline V gene lookup returns CDR1 PRHDT and CDR2 FYEKMQ (reference sequence). In nucleotides, the CDR3 is TGTGCCAGCAGCTTAGGCCCTAGCGGCCTAGGGGCCAAAAACATTCAGTACTTC. It is translated as CASSLGPSGLGAKNIQYF.

The CDR3 coding sequence is TGCAGCGTTGAAGAGCTAGCGGGGGGGGTAAACACCGGGGAGCTGTTTTTT. Translation gives CSVEELAGGVNTGELFF. The rearrangement links TRBV29-1 to TRBJ2-2; 12 bases map to TRBD2. V lost 0 bases to trimming and J lost 2 bases; unmatched junction nucleotides: 4. Germline CDR1 and CDR2: SQVTM and ANQGSEA. This CDR3 region has 17 residues.

The genes are TRBV19 and TRBJ2-3, with unresolved D. Germline loops: CDR1 LNHDA, CDR2 SQIVND (reference sequence). V was cut by 4 bases and J by 2 bases, with 10 bases left in between. This CDR3 has 14 amino acids. This chain's CDR3 is CASSNRQVTDTQYF. The CDR3 DNA reads as TGTGCCAGTAGTAATCGGCAGGTCACAGATACGCAGTATTTT.

The gene calls are TRBV6-1 and TRBJ2-7; 8 bases match TRBD1. Germline V gene lookup returns CDR1 MNHNS and CDR2 SASEGT. V lost 8 bases and J lost 9; bases outside the gene matches: 6. The CDR3 is 11 residues long. The CDR3 loop reads CASGQGEGQYV. CDR3 DNA sequence: TGTGCCAGCGGACAGGGTGAGGGGCAGTACGTC.

This chain uses TRBV10-2 with TRBJ1-2; TRBD1 is a possible D gene (5 bases). V dropped 8 bases and J dropped 4 bases, with 8 bases sitting between them. This CDR3 has 11 amino acids. Germline assignment: CDR1 WSHSY and CDR2 SAAADI. Written as DNA, the CDR3 is TGCGCCAGCCCAGGGATCTATGGCTACACCTTC. This sequence encodes CASPGIYGYTF.

The J gene is TRBJ1-4, the V gene TRBV28; 7 bases are a match to TRBD1. Looked up from germline, CDR1 is MDHEN and CDR2 is SYDVKM. Trimming removed 5 bases from V and 5 bases from J; junction bases left unmatched: 8. The CDR3 consists of 15 residues. The CDR3 DNA is TGTGCCAGCAGTGGAGGGACAGCTTCGAATGAAAAACTGTTTTTT. Translation: CASSGGTASNEKLFF.

The chain has TRBV5-4 and TRBJ2-1; no clear D. Trimming shortened V by 0 bases and J by 3 bases, and 10 bases separated the two germline ends. This CDR3 comprises 15 residues. Germline lookup yields CDR1 SGHNT and CDR2 YYREEE (reference sequence). In nucleotides, the CDR3 is TGTGCCAGCAGCTTGGGCACTATCGACTACAATGAGCAGTTCTTC. It codes for CASSLGTIDYNEQFF.

The rearrangement links TRBV6-5 to TRBJ1-1; no firm D call. CDR1 is MNHEY and CDR2 is SVGAGI in the germline V gene. The CDR3 consists of 14 residues. V lost 6 bases to trimming and J lost 6 bases, with 17 bases between them. Here the CDR3 reads CASRGREHRAEAFF. The CDR3 coding sequence is TGTGCCAGCAGGGGCCGGGAACATCGGGCTGAAGCTTTCTTT.

CDR3 residues: CASSYRGLKQETQYF. Here the CDR3 DNA reads TGTGCCAGCAGTTACCGGGGACTGAAACAAGAGACCCAGTACTTC. The chain is built from TRBV6-5 and TRBJ2-5; D is possibly TRBD2 (6 bases). Germline CDR1 is MNHEY and CDR2 is SVGAGI. Trimming took off 2 bases at V and 2 bases at J, with 12 bases between the two ends. CDR3 length: 15 residues.

This chain connects TRBV5-4 to TRBJ1-6; tentative D call: TRBD1 (5 bases). Between the trimmed V and J ends, which lost 0 bases and 8 bases, there was a span of 9 bases. Germline lookup yields CDR1 SGHNT and CDR2 YYREEE (reference sequence). This CDR3 is built from 14 residues. DNA of the CDR3: TGTGCCAGCAGCTTGGCGGGGGAGTATTCACCCCTCCACTTT. This translates into CASSLAGEYSPLHF.

The chain joins TRBV5-1 to TRBJ2-5; D gene unclear. Trimming stripped 4 bases from V and 2 bases from J, with 12 bases between. Germline loops: CDR1 SGHRS, CDR2 YFSETQ. The CDR3 is made up of 14 amino acids. CDR3 amino acids: CASSIGDLQETQYF. The CDR3 nucleotides read TGCGCCAGCAGCATAGGAGACTTGCAAGAGACCCAGTACTTC.

The chain recombines TRBV12-5 with TRBJ2-2; D is possibly TRBD1 (6 bases). Germline V gene data show CDR1 as LGHNT and CDR2 as FRNRAP. The CDR3 sequence is 24 residues long. The V and J ends lost 0 bases and 4 bases respectively, with 36 bases between them. CDR3 amino acids: CASGLVIPKTGTTGGGLITGELFF. The CDR3 DNA follows: TGTGCTAGTGGTTTGGTAATCCCCAAGACCGGGACAACTGGGGGCGGTTTGATCACCGGGGAGCTGTTTTTT.